The 29 T cell receptor beta chains below were found in one sample sequenced in a study of shared clonotypes between healthy human individuals. TCRdb's table, derived via immunoSEQ multiplex PCR, lists solely in-frame clones and lacks some. The sample includes fewer than 600,000 clones, roughly four fifths of them seen just once. Sequenced sample: PBMCs. The receptors derive from a woman in her forties in good health. Some clones in this sample may be carry-over from other donors' samples.

On this clone itself: Other DNA sequences in the same sample also yield this CDR3. The chain combines TRBV6-1 with TRBJ1-1; D call uncertain. The CDR3 is 14 residues long. Per the germline V gene, CDR1 is MNHNS and CDR2 is SASEGT. The ends were cut back, 2 bases at V and 7 bases at J, with 14 bases in the middle. The CDR3 DNA sequence: TGTGCCAGCAGTGAACTTCCAGGTAGCGGTGAAGCTTTCTTT. Translated, it gives CASSELPGSGEAFF.

Concerning this clone itself: The same CDR3 arises from other DNA sequences in this sample as well. The chain employs TRBV27 and TRBJ2-5; 8 bases match TRBD2. The J call could be wrong; TRBJ2-7 is a better fit for the DNA end. The V gene's germline CDR1 is MNHEY and CDR2 SMNVEV (reference sequence). The CDR3 runs 14 residues. CDR3 sequence reads: CASNPSGRVYEQYF. Here the CDR3 DNA reads TGTGCCAGCAACCCCAGCGGGAGAGTCTACGAGCAGTACTTC.

The chain employs TRBV6-5 and TRBJ2-5; no clear D. Judging by the DNA end, TRBJ2-7 fits better; the J call may be wrong. Germline V lookup: CDR1 MNHEY, CDR2 SVGAGI. The CDR3 loop spans 11 amino acids. Here the CDR3 DNA reads TGTGCCAGCAGTTACAATCTCGAGCAGTACTTC. It codes for CASSYNLEQYF.

The chain links TRBV4-3 to TRBJ1-5; 7 bases match TRBD1. Germline V CDR1 and CDR2: LGHNA, YSLEER. Trimming at V came to 0 bases and at J to 9 bases, leaving 17 bases not matched to a gene. The CDR3 spans 18 residues. This chain's CDR3 is CASSQDLPRTGARGPQHF. CDR3 bases: TGCGCCAGCAGCCAAGATTTGCCGAGGACAGGCGCCCGGGGGCCCCAGCATTTT.

The table lists this clone with a few counts. This chain uses TRBV5-8 with TRBJ2-7, with a tentative D call TRBD2 (5 bases). The CDR3 totals 11 residues. The V end lost 6 bases, the J end lost 6 bases, and 10 bases lay between the germline ends. The V gene's germline CDR1 is SGHTS and CDR2 YDEGEE. CDR3 coding DNA: TGTGCCAGCACCCGAGAGGGCGAGCAGTACTTC. Translated: CASTREGEQYF.

The chain uses TRBV7-3 and TRBJ2-1; tentatively, D is TRBD2 (5 bases). CDR1 and CDR2 from the germline V gene are SGHTA and FQGTGA. Trimming cost V 8 bases and J 0 bases, with 14 bases left between them. This CDR3 comprises 15 residues. CDR3 sequence reads: CASGPSRGSYNEQFF. For the CDR3, the DNA is TGTGCCAGCGGGCCTAGCCGGGGCTCCTACAATGAGCAGTTCTTC. Using reference TRBV7-3 and TRBJ2-1 for the parts outside the CDR3, the full variable domain is GAGVSQTPSNKVTEKGKYVELRCDPISGHTALYWYRQSLGQGPEFLIYFQGTGAADDSGLPNDRFFAVRPEGSVSTLKIQRTERGDSAVYLCASGPSRGSYNEQFFGPGTRLTVL.

The chain recombines TRBV19 with TRBJ2-2, with 7 bases lining up with TRBD1. V was clipped by 5 bases and J by 3 bases; unmatched bases: 6. This CDR3 comprises 15 residues. Germline assignment: CDR1 LNHDA and CDR2 SQIVND (reference sequence). This chain's CDR3 is CASSPATGYTGELFF. The DNA of the CDR3 is TGTGCCAGTAGTCCCGCGACAGGGTACACCGGGGAGCTGTTTTTT.

The V and J genes are TRBV6-1 and TRBJ1-2; 9 nucleotides align to TRBD1. The CDR3 loop spans 13 amino acids. Germline V gene sequence: CDR1 MNHNS, CDR2 SASEGT. V lost 6 bases, J lost 7 bases, and 6 bases stayed unmatched. Here the CDR3 reads CASSGQGYGGYTF. CDR3 nucleotides: TGTGCCAGCAGCGGACAGGGGTACGGTGGCTACACCTTC.

Comment on this clone: A far larger clone differs by one base, so this is likely a read error. This likely comes from a read error, as the CDR3 has no conserved phenylalanine or tryptophan at its end. The limits of the CDR3 on the DNA are not certain, so only TCRdb's listed CDR3 is given. This chain uses TRBV21-1 with TRBJ2-7. TRBV21-1 is recorded as a pseudogene. Both ends counted, the CDR3 spans 11 residues. The CDR3 sequence is CASSKAHEQYL.

This clone was picked up a small number of times. This chain uses TRBV10-1 with TRBJ1-3; possible D gene TRBD1, 5 bases. V dropped 3 bases and J dropped 4 bases, with 13 bases sitting between them. This CDR3 has 15 amino acids. Germline V lookup: CDR1 WNHNN, CDR2 SYGVQD (reference sequence). The CDR3 bases are TGCGCCAGCAGTGAATCAACCGGGGCCGGAAACACCATATATTTT. This sequence encodes CASSESTGAGNTIYF.

Sample share makes this clone medium-sized. The sample contains more than one DNA sequence encoding this CDR3. V gene TRBV9 combines with J gene TRBJ2-7, with 8 bases aligning to TRBD1. V lost 4 bases and J lost 2; bases outside the gene matches: 5. The V gene's germline CDR1 is SGDLS and CDR2 YYNGEE. The CDR3 length is 14 residues. The CDR3 coding sequence is TGTGCCAGCAGCACACAGGGGGTACCCTACGAGCAGTACTTC. Translation gives CASSTQGVPYEQYF.

This clone was counted once. DNA for the CDR3: TGTGCCAGCAGTCCCAGACTAGGCTGGAGCACAGATACGCAGTATTTT. It specifies CASSPRLGWSTDTQYF. The chain recombines TRBV27 with TRBJ2-3, with a weak D call TRBD2 (6 bases). Trimming left V 5 bases short and J 0 bases short, with 15 bases between. CDR3 length equals 16 residues. CDR1 and CDR2 from the germline V gene are MNHEY and SMNVEV (reference sequence).

The chain employs TRBV6-1 and TRBJ1-1; TRBD1 matches at 11 bases. Unmatched junction bases numbered 1, after V lost 6 bases and J lost 1 base. The CDR3 spans 14 residues. Germline values: CDR1 MNHNS, CDR2 SASEGT. CDR3 in amino acids: CASRGQGGNTEAFF. The CDR3, as DNA: TGTGCCAGCAGGGGACAGGGGGGGAACACTGAAGCTTTCTTT.

This chain uses TRBV5-6 with TRBJ2-5; no clear D gene. The J call is in doubt because the DNA end fits TRBJ2-7 better. The CDR3 runs 12 residues. Germline V lookup: CDR1 SGHDT, CDR2 YYEEEE. CDR3 protein: CASSRRDYEQYF. Here the CDR3 DNA reads TGTGCCAGCAGCCGACGAGACTACGAGCAGTACTTC.

This rearrangement joins TRBV5-4 to TRBJ2-5; D call uncertain. CDR1 is SGHNT, CDR2 YYREEE, per germline (reference sequence). V lost 4 bases to trimming and J lost 2 bases, with 18 bases between them. The CDR3 runs to 16 residues. CDR3 in amino acids: CASSPHGPQGQETQYF. CDR3 DNA: TGTGCCAGCAGCCCCCACGGGCCACAAGGACAAGAGACCCAGTACTTC.

This clone has a single count. This chain uses TRBV29-1 with TRBJ2-3; D remains ambiguous. Germline V gene data show CDR1 as SQVTM and CDR2 as ANQGSEA. The CDR3 covers 14 residues. V was cut by 5 bases and J by 4 bases, with 16 bases left in between. CDR3 residues: CSVTLFVGPDTQYF. The CDR3 DNA sequence: TGCAGCGTTACCCTCTTCGTTGGGCCAGATACGCAGTATTTT.

CDR3 amino acids: CASSSLVGAGTEAFF. CDR3 DNA sequence: TGTGCCAGCAGTTCCCTAGTGGGGGCTGGCACTGAAGCTTTCTTT. This chain connects TRBV28 to TRBJ1-1, with D possibly matching TRBD1 (6 bases). V was shortened by 4 bases and J by 4 bases, with 16 bases between the two germline ends. Germline loops: CDR1 MDHEN, CDR2 SYDVKM. This CDR3 spans 15 amino acids.

The sample holds a few counts of this clone. The V call is TRBV7-6, the J call TRBJ1-1; D is perhaps TRBD1 (5 bases). Deletions cut 0 bases from V and 7 bases from J, with 12 bases between. Germline V gene sequence: CDR1 SGHVS, CDR2 FNYEAQ. The CDR3 covers 14 residues. The CDR3 coding sequence is TGTGCCAGCAGCTTAGCGGCCGGGGGTGGTGAAGCTTTCTTT. Its translation is CASSLAAGGGEAFF.

The DNA for the CDR3 is TGTGCCAGCAGGAGACTAGCGGTTAAAGAGACCCAGTACTTC. This encodes CASRRLAVKETQYF. The genes are TRBV27 and TRBJ2-5; 9 positions match TRBD2. The V gene end was trimmed by 6 bases and the J gene end by 3 bases; junction bases not matched to a gene: 5. CDR3 length: 14 amino acids. Germline V CDR1 and CDR2: MNHEY, SMNVEV (reference sequence).

The rearrangement joins TRBV5-1 to TRBJ1-1; D not certain. CDR3 length: 14 residues. The V and J ends lost 3 bases and 1 base respectively, with 10 bases between them. Germline V gene sequence: CDR1 SGHRS, CDR2 YFSETQ. CDR3: CASSSVSRNTEAFF. CDR3 nucleotides: TGCGCCAGCAGCTCCGTCTCTAGGAACACTGAAGCTTTCTTT.

Notes on this clone: Other DNA sequences in this specimen translate into the identical CDR3. The chain recombines TRBV7-3 with TRBJ2-3, with D maybe TRBD2 (6 bases). V was trimmed by 2 bases and J by 2 bases, leaving 20 bases between them. The CDR3 has 18 amino acids. Germline CDR1 and CDR2: SGHTA and FQGTGA. CDR3 DNA: TGTGCCAGCAGCTTATTTTTCAATGGGTTAGCGGCCACAGATACGCAGTATTTT. It translates to CASSLFFNGLAATDTQYF.

The V call is TRBV11-1, the J call TRBJ2-7, with TRBD1 matching 11 bases. Germline V gene data show CDR1 as SGHAT and CDR2 as FQDESV (reference sequence). With 5 bases clipped from V and 5 bases from J, the junction kept 2 bases outside the gene matches. This CDR3 comprises 13 residues. The CDR3 reads CASSGQGANEQYF. In nucleotides, the CDR3 is TGTGCCAGCAGCGGACAGGGGGCCAACGAGCAGTACTTC.

The J gene is TRBJ2-7, the V gene TRBV27; the D gene could be TRBD1 or TRBD2 (5 bases each). V lost 8 bases and J 2 bases, leaving 10 bases between the germline ends. Germline CDR1 reads MNHEY; CDR2 reads SMNVEV (reference sequence). The CDR3 consists of 12 residues. CDR3 residues: CASGDHPYEQYF. CDR3 nucleotide sequence: TGTGCCAGCGGGGACCATCCCTACGAGCAGTACTTC.

Written as DNA, the CDR3 is TGTGCCTGGAGCCAAGGGGGGGTGAATGAGCAGTTCTTC. As protein: CAWSQGGVNEQFF. The V call is TRBV30, the J call TRBJ2-1; weak D call: TRBD2 (7 bases). The germline V and J ends were trimmed by 3 bases and 7 bases, with 13 bases remaining between them. The CDR3 is 13 amino acids. Per germline, CDR1 GTSNPN and CDR2 SVGIG (reference sequence).

The chain is built from TRBV7-6 and TRBJ2-7; 14 nucleotides line up with TRBD2. Trimming took 3 bases from V and 4 from J; bases not matched to a gene: 8. Germline CDR1 reads SGHVS; CDR2 reads FNYEAQ. The CDR3 has 17 amino acids. CDR3 sequence: CASSFRRGTSGSYEQYF. The DNA for the CDR3 is TGTGCCAGCAGCTTTAGGAGGGGGACTAGCGGGAGTTACGAGCAGTACTTC. The full variable domain, with the rest looked up from reference TRBV7-6 and TRBJ2-7, is GAGVSQSPRYKVTKRGQDVALRCDPISGHVSLYWYRQALGQGPEFLTYFNYEAQQDKSGLPNDRFSAERPEGSISTLTIQRTEQRDSAMYRCASSFRRGTSGSYEQYFGPGTRLTVT.

This clone was found a few times. This rearrangement joins TRBV10-2 to TRBJ2-1; unclear D gene. Germline CDR1 is WSHSY and CDR2 is SAAADI. The CDR3 loop spans 13 amino acids. V was shortened by 6 bases and J by 0 bases, with 6 bases between the two germline ends. The CDR3 coding sequence is TGCGCCAGCAGGGCTAGCTCCTACAATGAGCAGTTCTTC. The encoded protein is CASRASSYNEQFF.

The CDR3, as DNA: TGTGCCAGCAGCACCCCGGGACAGGGTCGCGGCTACACCTTC. Translation gives CASSTPGQGRGYTF. The rearrangement links TRBV7-9 to TRBJ1-2, with TRBD1 matching over 9 bases. This CDR3 spans 14 amino acids. Germline CDR1 and CDR2: SEHNR and FQNEAQ (reference sequence). The V and J ends lost 5 bases and 8 bases, in that order; junction bases with no gene match: 9.

The chain links TRBV7-8 to TRBJ1-4, with D maybe TRBD1 (5 bases). Germline V gene lookup returns CDR1 SGHVS and CDR2 FQNEAQ. This CDR3 spans 16 amino acids. The ends were cut back, 5 bases at V and 0 bases at J, with 13 bases in the middle. The DNA for the CDR3 is TGTGCCAGCAGCAAAACCCCGACAGCAACTAATGAAAAACTGTTTTTT. Translating gives CASSKTPTATNEKLFF.

This rearrangement joins TRBV5-6 to TRBJ1-4; maybe TRBD1 (5 bases). V was clipped by 3 bases and J by 7 bases, with 16 bases between them. Per the germline V gene, CDR1 is SGHDT and CDR2 is YYEEEE. The CDR3 is made up of 15 amino acids. CDR3 sequence reads: CASSSTGDAGEKLFF. The CDR3 DNA follows: TGTGCCAGCAGCTCGACGGGGGATGCGGGTGAAAAACTGTTTTTT.